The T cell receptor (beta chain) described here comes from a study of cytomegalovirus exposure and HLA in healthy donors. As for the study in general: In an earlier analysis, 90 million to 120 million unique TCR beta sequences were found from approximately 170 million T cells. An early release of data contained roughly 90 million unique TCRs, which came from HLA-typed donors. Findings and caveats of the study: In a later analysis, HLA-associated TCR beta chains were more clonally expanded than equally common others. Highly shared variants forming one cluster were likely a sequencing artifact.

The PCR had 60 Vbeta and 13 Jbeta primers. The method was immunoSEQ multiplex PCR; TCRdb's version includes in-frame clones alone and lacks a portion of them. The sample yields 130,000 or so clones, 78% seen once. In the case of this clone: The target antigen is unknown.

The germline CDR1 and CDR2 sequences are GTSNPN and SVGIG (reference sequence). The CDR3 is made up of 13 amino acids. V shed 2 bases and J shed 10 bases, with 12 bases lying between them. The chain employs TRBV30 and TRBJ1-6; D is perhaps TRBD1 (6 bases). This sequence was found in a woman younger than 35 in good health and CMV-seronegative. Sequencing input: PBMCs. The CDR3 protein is CAWSWTDVSPLHF. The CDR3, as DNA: TGTGCCTGGAGTTGGACAGACGTGTCACCCCTCCACTTT.